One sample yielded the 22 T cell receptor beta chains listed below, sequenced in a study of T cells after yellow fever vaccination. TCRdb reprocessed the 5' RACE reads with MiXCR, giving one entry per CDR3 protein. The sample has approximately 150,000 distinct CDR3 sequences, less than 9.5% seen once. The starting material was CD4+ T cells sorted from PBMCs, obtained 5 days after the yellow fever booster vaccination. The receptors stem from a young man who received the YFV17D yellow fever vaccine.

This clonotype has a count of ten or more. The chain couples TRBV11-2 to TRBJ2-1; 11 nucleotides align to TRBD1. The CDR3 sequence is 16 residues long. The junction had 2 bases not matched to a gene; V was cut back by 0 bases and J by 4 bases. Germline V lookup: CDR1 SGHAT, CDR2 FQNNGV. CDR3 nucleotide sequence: TGTGCCAGCAGCTTAGACGGGACAGGGGGGTACAATGAGCAGTTCTTC. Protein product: CASSLDGTGGYNEQFF. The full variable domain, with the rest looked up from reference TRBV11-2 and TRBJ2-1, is EAGVAQSPRYKIIEKRQSVAFWCNPISGHATLYWYQQILGQGPKLLIQFQNNGVVDDSQLPKDRFSAERLKGVDSTLKIQPAKLEDSAVYLCASSLDGTGGYNEQFFGPGTRLTVL.

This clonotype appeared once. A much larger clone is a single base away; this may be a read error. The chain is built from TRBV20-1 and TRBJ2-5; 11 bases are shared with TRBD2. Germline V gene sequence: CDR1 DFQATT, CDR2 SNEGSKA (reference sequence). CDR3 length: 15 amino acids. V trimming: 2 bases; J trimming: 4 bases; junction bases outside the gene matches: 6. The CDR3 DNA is TGCAGTGCTAGATACCGACTAGCGGGACGAGAGACCCAGTACTTC. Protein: CSARYRLAGRETQYF.

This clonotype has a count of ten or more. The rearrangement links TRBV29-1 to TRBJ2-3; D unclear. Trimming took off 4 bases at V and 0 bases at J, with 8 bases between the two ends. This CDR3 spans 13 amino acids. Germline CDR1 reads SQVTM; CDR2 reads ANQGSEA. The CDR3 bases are TGCAGCGTTGTACGGTCTAGCACAGATACGCAGTATTTT. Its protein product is CSVVRSSTDTQYF.

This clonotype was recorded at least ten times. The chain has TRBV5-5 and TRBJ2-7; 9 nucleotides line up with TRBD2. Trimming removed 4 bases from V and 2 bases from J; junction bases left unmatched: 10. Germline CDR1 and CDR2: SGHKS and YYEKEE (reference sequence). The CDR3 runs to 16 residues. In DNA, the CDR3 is TGTGCCAGCAGCCCTGTAGCGGGAGAAAAAGCCTACGAGCAGTACTTC. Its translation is CASSPVAGEKAYEQYF.

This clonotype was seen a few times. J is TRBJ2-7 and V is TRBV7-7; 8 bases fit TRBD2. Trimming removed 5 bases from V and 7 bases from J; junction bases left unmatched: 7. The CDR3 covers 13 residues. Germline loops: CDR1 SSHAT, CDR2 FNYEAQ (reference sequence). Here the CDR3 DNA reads TGTGCCAGCAGCCTGAGCGGGAGTCGGGAGCAGTACTTC. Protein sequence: CASSLSGSREQYF.

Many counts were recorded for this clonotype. The CDR3 region has the DNA TGTGCCAGCAGCCGCCACACTGAAGCTTTCTTT. This encodes CASSRHTEAFF. The chain carries TRBV7-2 and TRBJ1-1; no definite D call. The CDR3 covers 11 residues. Trimming took 5 bases from V and 3 from J, leaving 4 bases between them. Germline loops: CDR1 SGHTA, CDR2 FQGNSA. The full variable domain, its missing parts supplied by reference TRBV7-2 and TRBJ1-1, is GAGVSQSPSNKVTEKGKDVELRCDPISGHTALYWYRQSLGQGLEFLIYFQGNSAPDKSGLPSDRFSAERTGGSVSTLTIQRTQQEDSAVYLCASSRHTEAFFGQGTRLTVV.

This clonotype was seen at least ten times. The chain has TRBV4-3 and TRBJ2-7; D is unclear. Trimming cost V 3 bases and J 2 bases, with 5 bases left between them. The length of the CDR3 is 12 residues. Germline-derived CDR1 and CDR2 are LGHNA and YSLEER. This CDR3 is CASSHPTYEQYF. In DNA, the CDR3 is TGCGCCAGCAGCCATCCCACCTACGAGCAGTACTTC.

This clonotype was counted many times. In DNA, the CDR3 is TGTGCCAGCAGTTTGACTAGCGGCAACAATGAGCAGTTCTTC. Translated, it gives CASSLTSGNNEQFF. V and J are TRBV6-2 or TRBV6-3 and TRBJ2-1, with 9 bases lining up with TRBD2. Unmatched junction bases numbered 3, after V lost 4 bases and J lost 5 bases. CDR3 length: 14 residues. Germline values: CDR1 MNHEY, CDR2 SVGEGT.

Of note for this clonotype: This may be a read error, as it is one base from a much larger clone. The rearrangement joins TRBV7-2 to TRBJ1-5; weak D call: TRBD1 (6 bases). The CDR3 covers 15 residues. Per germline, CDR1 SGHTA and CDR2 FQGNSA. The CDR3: CASSQRQVSKQPQHF. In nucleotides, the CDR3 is TGTGCCAGCAGCCAACGACAGGTTAGCAAGCAGCCCCAGCATTTT. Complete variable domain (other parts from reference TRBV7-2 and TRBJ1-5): GAGVSQSPSNKVTEKGKDVELRCDPISGHTALYWYRQSLGQGLEFLIYFQGNSAPDKSGLPSDRFSAERTGGSVSTLTIQRTQQEDSAVYLCASSQRQVSKQPQHFGDGTRLSIL.

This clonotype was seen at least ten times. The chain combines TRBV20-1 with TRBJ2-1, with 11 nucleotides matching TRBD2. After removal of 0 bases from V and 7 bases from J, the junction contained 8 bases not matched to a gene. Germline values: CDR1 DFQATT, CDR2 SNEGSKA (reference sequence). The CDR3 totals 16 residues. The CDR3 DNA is TGCAGTGCTAGAGATACCGGGACTAGCGGTGTAAATGAGCAGTTCTTC. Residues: CSARDTGTSGVNEQFF.

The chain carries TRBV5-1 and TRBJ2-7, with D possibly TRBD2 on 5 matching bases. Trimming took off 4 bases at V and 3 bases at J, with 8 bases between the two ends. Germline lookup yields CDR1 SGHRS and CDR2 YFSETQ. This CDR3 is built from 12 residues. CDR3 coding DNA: TGCGCCAGCAGCGCCGGGAACTACGAGCAGTACTTC. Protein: CASSAGNYEQYF.

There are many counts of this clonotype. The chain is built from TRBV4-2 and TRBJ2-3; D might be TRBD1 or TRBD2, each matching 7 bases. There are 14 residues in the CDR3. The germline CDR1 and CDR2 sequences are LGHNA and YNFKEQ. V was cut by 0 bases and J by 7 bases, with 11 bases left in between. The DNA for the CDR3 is TGTGCCAGCAGCCAAGACAGGGGGGGAAATACGCAGTATTTT. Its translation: CASSQDRGGNTQYF.

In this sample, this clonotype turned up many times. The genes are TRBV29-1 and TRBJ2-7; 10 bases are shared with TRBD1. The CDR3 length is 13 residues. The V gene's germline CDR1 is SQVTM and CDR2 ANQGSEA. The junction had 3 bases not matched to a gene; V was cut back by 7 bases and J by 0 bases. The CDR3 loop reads CSGTGGASYEQYF. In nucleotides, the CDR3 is TGCAGCGGGACAGGGGGGGCCTCCTACGAGCAGTACTTC.

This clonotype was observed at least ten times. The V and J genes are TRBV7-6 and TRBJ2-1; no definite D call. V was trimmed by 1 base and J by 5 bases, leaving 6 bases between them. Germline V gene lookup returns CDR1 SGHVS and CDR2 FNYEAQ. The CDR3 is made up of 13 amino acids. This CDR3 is CASSLGRNNEQFF. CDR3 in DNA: TGTGCCAGCAGCTTAGGACGTAACAATGAGCAGTTCTTC.

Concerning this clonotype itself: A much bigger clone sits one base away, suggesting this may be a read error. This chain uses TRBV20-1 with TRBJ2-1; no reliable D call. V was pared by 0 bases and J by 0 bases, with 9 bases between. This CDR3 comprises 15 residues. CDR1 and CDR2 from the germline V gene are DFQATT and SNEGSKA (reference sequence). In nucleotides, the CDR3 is TGCAGTGCTAGAGATATACTGAGCTCCTACAATGAGCAGTTCTTC. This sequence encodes CSARDILSSYNEQFF.

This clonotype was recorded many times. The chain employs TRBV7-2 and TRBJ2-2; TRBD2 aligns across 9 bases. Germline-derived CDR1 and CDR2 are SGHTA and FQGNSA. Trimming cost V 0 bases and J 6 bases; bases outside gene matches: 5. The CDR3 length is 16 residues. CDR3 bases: TGTGCCAGCAGCTTAGCTTCTCTAGCGGGATCCGGGGAGCTGTTTTTT. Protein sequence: CASSLASLAGSGELFF.

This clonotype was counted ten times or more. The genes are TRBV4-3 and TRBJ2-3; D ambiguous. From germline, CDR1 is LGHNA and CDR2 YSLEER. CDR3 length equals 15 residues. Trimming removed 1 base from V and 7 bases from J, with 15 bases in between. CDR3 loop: CASSQALEAANTQYF. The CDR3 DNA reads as TGCGCCAGCAGCCAAGCCCTTGAGGCAGCCAATACGCAGTATTTT.

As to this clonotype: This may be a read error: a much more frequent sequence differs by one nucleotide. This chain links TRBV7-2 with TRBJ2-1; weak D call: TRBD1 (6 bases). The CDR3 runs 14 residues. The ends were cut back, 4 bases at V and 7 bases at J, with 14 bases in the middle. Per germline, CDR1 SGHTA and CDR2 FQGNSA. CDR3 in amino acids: CASSSSGAENEQFF. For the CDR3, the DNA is TGTGCCAGCAGCTCATCAGGGGCCGAGAATGAGCAGTTCTTC.

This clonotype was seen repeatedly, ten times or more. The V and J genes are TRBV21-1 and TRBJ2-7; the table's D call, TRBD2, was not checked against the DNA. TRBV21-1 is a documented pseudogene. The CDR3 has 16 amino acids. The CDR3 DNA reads TGTGCCAGCAGCCGACGGCCCCTAGCGTCGTCCTACGAGCAGTACTTC. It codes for CASSRRPLASSYEQYF.

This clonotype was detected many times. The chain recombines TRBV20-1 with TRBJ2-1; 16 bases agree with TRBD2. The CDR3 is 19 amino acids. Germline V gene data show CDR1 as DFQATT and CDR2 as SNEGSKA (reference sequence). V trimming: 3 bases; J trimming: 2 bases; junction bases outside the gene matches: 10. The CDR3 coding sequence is TGCAGTGCTAGGGCCGCCGGGACTAGCGGGAGGGCGCCCTACAATGAGCAGTTCTTC. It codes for CSARAAGTSGRAPYNEQFF.

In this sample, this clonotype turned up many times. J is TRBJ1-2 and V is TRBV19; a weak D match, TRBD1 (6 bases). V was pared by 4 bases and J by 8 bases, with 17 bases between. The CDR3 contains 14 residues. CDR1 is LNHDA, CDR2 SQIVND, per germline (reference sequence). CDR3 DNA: TGTGCCAGTAGTACTTTGACAGGCCCGGGGGGCTACACCTTC. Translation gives CASSTLTGPGGYTF. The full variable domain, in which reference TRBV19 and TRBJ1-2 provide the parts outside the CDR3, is DGGITQSPKYLFRKEGQNVTLSCEQNLNHDAMYWYRQDPGQGLRLIYYSQIVNDFQKGDIAEGYSVSREKKESFPLTVTSAQKNPTAFYLCASSTLTGPGGYTFGSGTRLTVV.

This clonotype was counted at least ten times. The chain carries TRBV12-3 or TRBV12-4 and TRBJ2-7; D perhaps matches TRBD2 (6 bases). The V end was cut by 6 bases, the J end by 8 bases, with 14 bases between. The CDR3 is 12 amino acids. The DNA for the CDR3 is TGTGCCAGCAGCAGCGGGTCTTCGAAGCAGTACTTC. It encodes CASSSGSSKQYF.